This T cell receptor (beta chain) was sequenced for a study of T-cell reconstitution after alpha-beta-depleted transplantation in children. Worth noting for this clonotype: Its target is not known.

Unique molecular identifiers were incorporated into the prepared TCRbeta library. Via MiXCR, TCRdb re-called the PCR reads, giving one row per CDR3 protein. The table shows about 400,000 distinct CDR3 sequences, with about 16% occurring only once. Germline values: CDR1 SEHNR, CDR2 FQNEAQ (reference sequence). There are 14 residues in the CDR3. The ends lost 4 bases at V and 4 bases at J; junction bases unmatched: 3. Whole-study findings and limits: Recipient T cells and thymic progenitors that survived gave rise to the high TCRbeta diversity observed at day 60 in some patients. Alpha-beta T cells present about two months after transplant were reported to originate from several hundred expanded graft clones. One year after transplant, T-cell counts and diversity came mostly from newly produced T cells.

The clonotype was recovered from a boy younger than two who had a stem cell transplant for Wiskott-Aldrich syndrome, so the T cells may come from the graft donor. The sequenced sample was PBMCs, mostly from graft donor cells, obtained 360 days after TCRalphabeta/CD19-depleted stem cell transplant. The chain joins TRBV7-9 to TRBJ2-3; 9 bases line up with TRBD2. For the CDR3, the DNA is TGTGCCAGCAGCTCTAAGCGGGAGGCAGATACGCAGTATTTT. Amino acids: CASSSKREADTQYF.